This T cell receptor (beta chain) was identified during a study of human T cells and chemical hapten exposure. As for the study in general: Investigators sensitized approximately 2 cm by approximately 2 cm of upper inner arm skin with 2% DPC.

The CDR3 totals 13 residues. Germline CDR1 and CDR2: DFQATT and SNEGSKA (reference sequence). V lost 5 bases to trimming and J lost 3 bases; unmatched junction nucleotides: 7. This clonotype has more than one count but fewer than ten. TCRdb analysed the RACE reads with MiXCR anew, one entry per CDR3 protein. Of 360,000 or so distinct CDR3 sequences in the sample, roughly 6% are singletons; the top ten hold around 5.8%. Time point of the sample: patch test 2, 6 weeks after DPC sensitization. Specified treatment: therapeutic diphenylcyclopropenone sensitization with weekly scalp DPC. The starting material, unfractionated whole blood, was used for total RNA extraction.

The material was whole blood, obtained in connection with sensitization to the hapten diphenylcyclopropenone (DPC). The clonotype comes from a woman aged 18-29 years with alopecia areata. Some clones in this sample may be carry-over from other donors' samples. This chain connects TRBV20-1 to TRBJ2-7; TRBD2 agrees at 7 bases. This CDR3 reads CSAPRAGYYEQYF. CDR3 bases: TGCAGTGCTCCTCGAGCGGGGTACTACGAGCAGTACTTC.